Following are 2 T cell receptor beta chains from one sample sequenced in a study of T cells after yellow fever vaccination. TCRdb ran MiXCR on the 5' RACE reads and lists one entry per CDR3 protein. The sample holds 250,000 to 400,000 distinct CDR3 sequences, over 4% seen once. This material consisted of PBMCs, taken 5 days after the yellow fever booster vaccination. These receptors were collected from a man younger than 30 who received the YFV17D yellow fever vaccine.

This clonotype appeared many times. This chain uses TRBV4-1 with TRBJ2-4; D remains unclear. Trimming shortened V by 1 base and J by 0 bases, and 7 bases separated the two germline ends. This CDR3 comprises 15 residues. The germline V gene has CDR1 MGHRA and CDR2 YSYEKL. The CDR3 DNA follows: TGCGCCAGCAGCCAAGGGCCGTTAGCCAAAAACATTCAGTACTTC. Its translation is CASSQGPLAKNIQYF.

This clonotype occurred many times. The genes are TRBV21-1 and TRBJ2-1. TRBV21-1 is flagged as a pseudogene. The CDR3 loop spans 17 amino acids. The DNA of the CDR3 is TGTGCCAGCAGCAAAGCGCTTCGCGGAAGCTCCTACAATGAGCAGTTCTTC. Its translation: CASSKALRGSSYNEQFF.